Presented here are 30 T cell receptor beta chains from one specimen sequenced in a study of T-cell memory formation after mild COVID-19. TCRdb re-called the 5' RACE reads through MiXCR, storing one row per CDR3 protein. The sample yields 350,000 to 500,000 distinct CDR3 sequences, 23% seen once. The specimen was PBMCs or a T cell subset sorted from them (not recorded which). The receptors here all came from an adult woman who had mild COVID-19 (a few samples of this study predate the infection). Cell type and time point are not known.

Concerning this clonotype itself: A read error may account for a junction end that differs from germline. The V and J genes are TRBV2 and TRBJ1-2, with D tentatively TRBD1 (6 bases). Per germline, CDR1 SNHLY and CDR2 FYNNEI. The CDR3 loop spans 12 amino acids. CDR3 in amino acids: CASLSGVSIPNF. For the CDR3, the DNA is TGTGCCAGCCTCTCAGGGGTCAGCATCCCGAACTTC.

The chain is built from TRBV6-6 and TRBJ2-7, with 9 bases aligning to TRBD1. The CDR3 is made up of 15 amino acids. The germline gives CDR1 MNHNY, CDR2 SVGAGI (reference sequence). V trimming: 7 bases; J trimming: 1 base; junction bases outside the gene matches: 8. As DNA, the CDR3 is TGTGCCAGCATGGGATCGGGACAGGGATCCTACGAGCAGTACTTC. This gives the protein CASMGSGQGSYEQYF.

DNA of the CDR3: TGTGCCAGCTCGCTTGGGACATCGGGGGCAAACGAGCAGTACTTC. Translation: CASSLGTSGANEQYF. This chain connects TRBV12-3 or TRBV12-4 to TRBJ2-7, with D possibly being TRBD1 or TRBD2 (6 bases each). This CDR3 is built from 15 residues. V was shortened by 8 bases and J by 5 bases, with 22 bases between the two germline ends.

The CDR3 is CASSFAATRNTGELFF. The CDR3 DNA reads TGTGCCAGCAGTTTTGCTGCGACTAGGAACACCGGGGAGCTGTTTTTT. The V and J genes are TRBV12-3 or TRBV12-4 and TRBJ2-2; D may be TRBD2 (6 bases). Trimming pared 3 bases from V and 1 base from J, leaving 12 bases between. The CDR3 is 16 amino acids.

This clonotype turned up a few times. The genes are TRBV20-1 and TRBJ2-1, with 11 nucleotides matching TRBD2. From germline, CDR1 is DFQATT and CDR2 SNEGSKA (reference sequence). With V trimmed by 3 bases and J by 5 bases, 9 bases remained unmatched. This CDR3 has 16 residues. The CDR3 nucleotides are TGCAGTGCTAGTGGGCTACTAGCGGGAGATCACAATGAGCAGTTCTTC. Translating it yields CSASGLLAGDHNEQFF.

This clonotype was seen more than once but under ten times. CDR3 sequence: CASSQVWDRGTDTQYF. CDR3 sequence (DNA): TGTGCCAGCAGCCAAGTTTGGGACAGGGGAACAGATACGCAGTATTTT. The V gene is TRBV4-2, the J gene TRBJ2-3, with 10 bases lining up with TRBD1. J was trimmed by 3 bases and V by 1 base; bases with no gene match: 4. The CDR3 contains 16 residues. Per the germline V gene, CDR1 is LGHNA and CDR2 is YNFKEQ.

The chain combines TRBV6-1 with TRBJ1-1, with D possibly matching TRBD1 (6 bases). The CDR3 is 15 residues long. V lost 0 bases and J 5 bases, leaving 13 bases between the germline ends. The V gene's germline CDR1 is MNHNS and CDR2 SASEGT. CDR3 loop: CASSEAGGLVTEAFF. CDR3 DNA sequence: TGTGCCAGCAGTGAAGCAGGGGGTTTGGTTACTGAAGCTTTCTTT.

This clonotype was recorded a few times. The V and J genes are TRBV7-9 and TRBJ1-4; D is undetermined. The germline CDR1 and CDR2 sequences are SEHNR and FQNEAQ (reference sequence). The CDR3 is made up of 13 amino acids. The ends were cut back, 2 bases at V and 10 bases at J, with 11 bases in the middle. The CDR3 region has the DNA TGTGCCAGCAGCTTAACAACAGTCGGAAAACTGTTTTTT. Encoded protein: CASSLTTVGKLFF.

This clonotype was counted a few times. The chain is built from TRBV3-1 and TRBJ2-7; D remains ambiguous. The V end lost 4 bases, the J end lost 6 bases, and 7 bases lay between the germline ends. This CDR3 has 11 amino acids. Germline V gene lookup returns CDR1 LGHDT and CDR2 YNNKEL (reference sequence). CDR3 sequence (DNA): TGTGCCAGCAGCCGAGCGCTCGAGCAGTACTTC. Residues: CASSRALEQYF.

A few counts support this clonotype. The chain recombines TRBV5-1 with TRBJ2-2, with D perhaps TRBD1 (6 bases). The CDR3 is 16 amino acids. With 4 bases removed from V and 2 bases from J, the gap between germline ends came to 15 bases. Germline CDR1 and CDR2: SGHRS and YFSETQ. As DNA, the CDR3 is TGCGCCAGCAGCCAGGGAAGGACAGCCAACACCGGGGAGCTGTTTTTT. Translating gives CASSQGRTANTGELFF.

The V gene is TRBV5-1, the J gene TRBJ2-1; D ambiguous. The V gene lost 1 base and the J gene lost 10 bases, with 6 bases spanning the gap. From germline, CDR1 is SGHRS and CDR2 YFSETQ. This CDR3 has 11 amino acids. This chain's CDR3 is CASSLTIEQFF. CDR3 DNA sequence: TGCGCCAGCAGCTTGACGATAGAGCAGTTCTTC.

This clonotype was detected only a few times. The rearrangement joins TRBV12-3 or TRBV12-4 to TRBJ1-3; D perhaps matches TRBD1 (5 bases). V was clipped by 5 bases and J by 0 bases, with 11 bases between them. This CDR3 has 15 residues. CDR3 protein: CASSLTGLSGNTIYF. DNA of the CDR3: TGTGCCAGCAGTCTCACAGGCCTCTCTGGAAACACCATATATTTT.

The chain employs TRBV30 and TRBJ2-2; D gene uncertain. The CDR3 length is 14 residues. Germline CDR1 GTSNPN, CDR2 SVGIG (reference sequence). Trimming stripped 2 bases from V and 5 bases from J, with 12 bases between. The DNA for the CDR3 is TGTGCCTGGAGTAAAGGGTACGGGACCGGGGAGCTGTTTTTT. Translating it yields CAWSKGYGTGELFF.

This clonotype showed up just once. J is TRBJ2-3 and V is TRBV5-5; 10 nucleotides agree with TRBD2. Losses at the gene ends were 0 bases for V and 2 bases for J; bases not matched to a gene: 6. Per germline, CDR1 SGHKS and CDR2 YYEKEE (reference sequence). This CDR3 spans 17 amino acids. The CDR3 region has the DNA TGTGCCAGCAGCTTGGGCGGGAGCGGGGGGGCCACAGATACGCAGTATTTT. This translates into CASSLGGSGGATDTQYF.

This clonotype was counted between two and nine times. The chain couples TRBV9 to TRBJ2-1; D possibly corresponds to TRBD2 (6 bases). CDR3 length equals 15 residues. Per germline, CDR1 SGDLS and CDR2 YYNGEE. V lost 0 bases to trimming and J lost 4 bases, with 11 bases between them. CDR3 DNA sequence: TGTGCCAGCAGCGTAGGGCGGGGCTGGTACAATGAGCAGTTCTTC. This translates into CASSVGRGWYNEQFF.

The table lists this clonotype with a few counts. The chain has TRBV6-5 and TRBJ2-7; 9 nucleotides line up with TRBD1. The CDR3 contains 15 residues. J gave up 4 bases and V 4 bases, and 8 bases lay outside the gene matches. Germline CDR1 MNHEY, CDR2 SVGAGI. CDR3 loop: CASSSTGGRDYEQYF. DNA of the CDR3: TGTGCCAGCAGTTCGACAGGGGGTAGGGATTACGAGCAGTACTTC.

This clonotype was seen a handful of times. V usage is TRBV12-3 or TRBV12-4 and J usage is TRBJ2-5; 9 nucleotides line up with TRBD1. V trimming: 7 bases; J trimming: 4 bases; junction bases outside the gene matches: 4. The CDR3 length is 13 residues. CDR3 loop: CASTYRGLETQYF. For the CDR3, the DNA is TGTGCCAGCACCTACAGGGGGCTAGAGACCCAGTACTTC.

A few counts support this clonotype. V gene TRBV15 combines with J gene TRBJ2-1; TRBD2 matches 10 bases. This CDR3 is built from 16 residues. The V gene's germline CDR1 is LNHNV and CDR2 YYDKDF (reference sequence). With 3 bases clipped from V and 5 bases from J, the junction kept 7 bases outside the gene matches. The CDR3: CATSRETSGLNNEQFF. The DNA for the CDR3 is TGTGCCACCAGCAGGGAGACTAGCGGGCTAAACAATGAGCAGTTCTTC.

CDR3 amino acids: CASSESLYEQYF. The CDR3 bases are TGTGCCAGCAGTGAAAGTCTCTACGAGCAGTACTTC. V is TRBV6-1 and J is TRBJ2-7; D is ambiguous. The germline V and J ends were trimmed by 2 bases and 3 bases, with 5 bases remaining between them. Germline V gene sequence: CDR1 MNHNS, CDR2 SASEGT. CDR3 size: 12 residues.

This clonotype was recorded once. Germline is not matched at one junction end, which may reflect a read error. The CDR3 protein is CASSLISGRAYTEQFF. The CDR3 region has the DNA TGTGCCAGCAGTCTAATTAGCGGGAGGGCCTACACTGAGCAGTTCTTC. The genes are TRBV12-3 or TRBV12-4 and TRBJ2-1; 11 positions agree with TRBD2. The CDR3 length is 16 residues.

The V and J genes are TRBV4-1 and TRBJ2-1; tentatively, D is TRBD1 or TRBD2 (5 bases each). The germline CDR1 and CDR2 sequences are MGHRA and YSYEKL. V shed 0 bases and J shed 0 bases, with 18 bases lying between them. This CDR3 spans 19 amino acids. The DNA for the CDR3 is TGCGCCAGCAGCCAAGATCAACTGGGTGGGGGTGCCTCCTACAATGAGCAGTTCTTC. Translated, it gives CASSQDQLGGGASYNEQFF.

This clonotype was counted only a few times. The CDR3 nucleotides are TGTGCCAGCAGCAATGACCATCAGCCCCAGCATTTT. The encoded protein is CASSNDHQPQHF. V gene TRBV7-9 combines with J gene TRBJ1-5; D not resolved. CDR3 size: 12 residues. The V gene lost 5 bases and the J gene lost 5 bases, with 7 bases spanning the gap. In germline, CDR1 is SEHNR, CDR2 FQNEAQ (reference sequence). Variable domain in full (rest from reference TRBV7-9 and TRBJ1-5): DTGVSQNPRHKITKRGQNVTFRCDPISEHNRLYWYRQTLGQGPEFLTYFQNEAQLEKSRLLSDRFSAERPKGSFSTLEIQRTEQGDSAMYLCASSNDHQPQHFGDGTRLSIL.

The rearrangement joins TRBV5-5 to TRBJ2-5; 11 bases agree with TRBD1. Germline loops: CDR1 SGHKS, CDR2 YYEKEE (reference sequence). Losses at the gene ends were 5 bases for V and 3 bases for J; bases not matched to a gene: 6. The CDR3 has 15 residues. The CDR3 DNA follows: TGTGCCAGCAGTCTCGGGACAGGGGGGGAAGAGACCCAGTACTTC. It is translated as CASSLGTGGEETQYF.

This clonotype has only a few counts. The chain carries TRBV18 and TRBJ2-2; unclear D gene. V lost 3 bases and J lost 0, with 11 bases in between. Germline CDR1 reads KGHSH; CDR2 reads LQKENI. The CDR3 covers 16 residues. CDR3 sequence (DNA): TGTGCCAGCTCACCTCTGGTCCTCGCGAACACCGGGGAGCTGTTTTTT. Protein product: CASSPLVLANTGELFF.

This clonotype was counted a few times. This chain connects TRBV20-1 to TRBJ2-7; the match to TRBD1 covers 8 bases. The CDR3 loop spans 12 amino acids. V shed 7 bases, J shed 4 bases, and the junction held 6 bases outside the gene matches. Germline assignment: CDR1 DFQATT and CDR2 SNEGSKA (reference sequence). Here the CDR3 DNA reads TGCAGTGGCCGGGACAGGCCTTACGAGCAGTACTTC. This encodes CSGRDRPYEQYF.

The chain links TRBV20-1 to TRBJ2-1; 11 nucleotides align to TRBD2. The trim removed 8 bases at V and 6 bases at J, leaving 6 bases unmatched. CDR1 and CDR2 (germline): DFQATT, SNEGSKA (reference sequence). The CDR3 has 13 amino acids. In nucleotides, the CDR3 is TGCAGTTACCGACTAGCGGGACGCAATGAGCAGTTCTTC. Its protein product is CSYRLAGRNEQFF.

CDR3 bases: TGTGCCAGCAGCACCTCAGCCGGGACACCCACAGATACGCAGTATTTT. Its translation: CASSTSAGTPTDTQYF. The chain links TRBV7-9 to TRBJ2-3, with D tentatively TRBD1 (6 bases). CDR3 length equals 16 residues. V was pared by 5 bases and J by 2 bases, with 17 bases between. The germline gives CDR1 SEHNR, CDR2 FQNEAQ (reference sequence). The complete variable domain, with remaining parts taken from reference TRBV7-9 and TRBJ2-3, reads DTGVSQNPRHKITKRGQNVTFRCDPISEHNRLYWYRQTLGQGPEFLTYFQNEAQLEKSRLLSDRFSAERPKGSFSTLEIQRTEQGDSAMYLCASSTSAGTPTDTQYFGPGTRLTVL.

The chain couples TRBV12-3 or TRBV12-4 to TRBJ1-5; tentative D call: TRBD1 (5 bases). The CDR3 covers 15 residues. Trimming left V 6 bases short and J 2 bases short, with 14 bases between. Here the CDR3 reads CASSQVQGGNQPQHF. DNA of the CDR3: TGTGCCAGCAGCCAAGTCCAGGGAGGCAATCAGCCCCAGCATTTT.

This clonotype has a handful of counts. CDR3 residues: CASSLGLSRETQYF. The CDR3 region has the DNA TGTGCCAGCAGCCTAGGATTATCCAGAGAGACCCAGTACTTC. This chain joins TRBV2 and TRBJ2-5; D is uncertain. The CDR3 consists of 14 residues. The germline V gene has CDR1 SNHLY and CDR2 FYNNEI. Deletions cut 6 bases from V and 4 bases from J, with 15 bases between.

The chain recombines TRBV18 with TRBJ2-7; 11 positions match TRBD1. V shed 3 bases, J shed 6 bases, and the junction held 7 bases outside the gene matches. The germline gives CDR1 KGHSH, CDR2 LQKENI. The CDR3 sequence is 15 residues long. CDR3 residues: CASSPVGQGAGEQYF. The CDR3, as DNA: TGTGCCAGCTCACCGGTCGGACAGGGGGCAGGCGAGCAGTACTTC. The full variable domain, rest sourced from reference TRBV18 and TRBJ2-7, is NAGVMQNPRHLVRRRGQEARLRCSPMKGHSHVYWYRQLPEEGLKFMVYLQKENIIDESGMPKERFSAEFPKEGPSILRIQQVVRGDSAAYFCASSPVGQGAGEQYFGPGTRLTVT.